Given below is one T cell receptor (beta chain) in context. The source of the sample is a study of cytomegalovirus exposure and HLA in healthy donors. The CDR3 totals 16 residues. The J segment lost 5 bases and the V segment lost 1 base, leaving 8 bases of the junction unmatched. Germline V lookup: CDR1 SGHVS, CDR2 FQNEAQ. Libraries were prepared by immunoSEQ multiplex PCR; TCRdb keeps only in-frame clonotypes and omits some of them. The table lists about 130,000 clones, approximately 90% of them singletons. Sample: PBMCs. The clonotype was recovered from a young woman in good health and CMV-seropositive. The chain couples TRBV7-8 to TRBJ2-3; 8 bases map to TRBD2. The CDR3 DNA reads TGTGCCAGCAGCTTAGGGTCCGGGACTAGTGGAGATACGCAGTATTTT. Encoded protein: CASSLGSGTSGDTQYF.